This is a list of T cell receptor beta chains from one sample in a study of shared T cell receptors in the human thymus. Data came from immunoSEQ multiplex PCR; TCRdb stores just in-frame clones and leaves some out. The sample contains over 650,000 clones, approximately 87% of which appear only once. This same sample was also taken into another study, of human thymus T cells.

Source material: thymocytes. The receptors were gathered from a boy less than two years old with a congenital heart defect. Each CDR3 is given with its conserved first and last residue. D genes are given only for firm matches. Not every row has a clone size; where given, it reads once, few, many or a size class.

cdr3_aa cdr3_nt clone_size d_call cdr3_length j_call v_call
CASSLNGGNTIYF TGTGCCAGCAGCTTAAACGGGGGAAACACCATATATTTT . . 13 TRBJ1-3 TRBV5-4
CASSPGQGDSRHQETQYF TGTGCCAGCAGCCCCGGACAGGGGGATTCCCGGCACCAAGAGACCCAGTACTTC . TRBD1 18 TRBJ2-5 TRBV5-4
CASSTGAQETQYF TGTGCCAGCAGTACAGGGGCCCAAGAGACCCAGTACTTC . TRBD1 13 TRBJ2-5 TRBV28
CASSESRQGYNEQFF TGCGCCAGCAGTGAGTCGCGGCAGGGGTACAATGAGCAGTTCTTC . . 15 TRBJ2-1 TRBV10-1
CAWSVGGTSPYEQYF TGTGCCTGGAGTGTGGGGGGGACAAGTCCCTACGAGCAGTACTTC . . 15 TRBJ2-7 TRBV30
CASSRQGAQASTDTQYF TGTGCCAGCAGCCGACAGGGGGCTCAAGCTAGCACAGATACGCAGTATTTT once TRBD1 17 TRBJ2-3 TRBV27
CSVGFGSGTSGGYYQETQYF TGCAGCGTTGGATTCGGATCCGGGACTAGCGGGGGCTACTACCAAGAGACCCAGTACTTC . TRBD2 20 TRBJ2-5 TRBV29-1
CASSSQAMNTEAFF TGTGCCAGCTCCTCACAGGCCATGAACACTGAAGCTTTCTTT . . 14 TRBJ1-1 TRBV18
CASSVVPGPYTDTQYF TGTGCCAGCAGCGTAGTTCCAGGCCCTTACACAGATACGCAGTATTTT few . 16 TRBJ2-3 TRBV9
CASSLVGIMNTEAFF TGTGCCAGCAGCTTGGTGGGCATCATGAACACTGAAGCTTTCTTT . . 15 TRBJ1-1 TRBV5-5
CASSLVGEEDEQHF TGTGCCAGCAGCTTGGTTGGGGAGGAGGACGAGCAGCACTTC . . 14 TRBJ2-7 TRBV5-4
CATSREDRVLSTYGYTF TGTGCCACCAGCCGAGAAGACAGGGTCCTCTCCACCTATGGCTACACCTTC . TRBD1 17 TRBJ1-2 TRBV15
CASSPPGTGVLNTEAFF TGTGCCAGCAGTCCACCCGGGACAGGGGTTTTGAACACTGAAGCTTTCTTT few TRBD1 17 TRBJ1-1 TRBV27
CASRVPDSLPQETQYF TGTGCCAGCAGGGTTCCAGACTCCCTCCCACAAGAGACCCAGTACTTC . . 16 TRBJ2-5 TRBV28
CSASGEKLFF TGCAGTGCCTCGGGTGAAAAACTGTTTTTT . . 10 TRBJ1-4 TRBV20-1
CASRGDRNYEQYF TGTGCCAGCAGAGGTGACAGAAACTACGAGCAGTACTTC . . 13 TRBJ2-7 TRBV5-6
CASSLGISGSRHEQFF TGCGCCAGCAGCTTGGGGATTAGCGGGAGTCGTCATGAGCAGTTCTTC . TRBD2 16 TRBJ2-1 TRBV5-1
CASSSGGLPYNEQFF TGTGCCAGTAGTAGCGGGGGCCTTCCCTACAATGAGCAGTTCTTC . . 15 TRBJ2-1 TRBV19
CASSFTARANYGYTF TGTGCCAGCAGTTTTACAGCTCGAGCTAACTATGGCTACACCTTC . . 15 TRBJ1-2 TRBV27
CASSLVTGNYGYTF TGTGCCAGCAGCTTGGTGACGGGAAACTATGGCTACACCTTC . . 14 TRBJ1-2 TRBV5-8
CASSSVSGYTF TGTGCCAGCAGCTCGGTGTCCGGCTACACCTTC . . 11 TRBJ1-2 TRBV5-6
CASSRVAGSSGGTDTQYF TGTGCCAGCAGCCGGGTGGCAGGGTCTAGCGGGGGCACAGATACGCAGTATTTT . TRBD2 18 TRBJ2-3 TRBV7-9
CARASEEMF TGTGCCAGGGCGTCAGAGGAAATGTTC once . 9 TRBJ2-7 TRBV5-8
CASSVEEGGAGAMKELFF TGTGCCAGCAGCGTAGAGGAGGGGGGGGCAGGGGCAATGAAGGAACTGTTTTTT . . 18 TRBJ1-4 TRBV9